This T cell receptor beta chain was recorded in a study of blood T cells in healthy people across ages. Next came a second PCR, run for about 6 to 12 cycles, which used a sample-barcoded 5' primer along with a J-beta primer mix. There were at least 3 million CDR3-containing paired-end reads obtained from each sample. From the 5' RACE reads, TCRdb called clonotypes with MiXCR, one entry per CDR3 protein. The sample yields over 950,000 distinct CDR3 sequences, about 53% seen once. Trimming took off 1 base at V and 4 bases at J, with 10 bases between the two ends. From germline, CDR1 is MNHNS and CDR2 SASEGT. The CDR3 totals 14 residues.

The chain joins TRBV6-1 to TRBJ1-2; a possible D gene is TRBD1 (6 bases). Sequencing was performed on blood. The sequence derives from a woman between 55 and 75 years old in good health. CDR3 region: CASSEGGTIYGYTF. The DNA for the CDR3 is TGTGCCAGCAGTGAAGGGGGGACAATCTATGGCTACACCTTC.